The entry that follows covers one T cell receptor (beta chain) sequence. Antigen unknown. The sample originates from a study of T cell responses to AZD1222 COVID-19 vaccine. Measured with immunoSEQ multiplex PCR; TCRdb has only the in-frame clones, and not every one. The table shows about 90,000 clones, with roughly 85% occurring only once. V was clipped by 3 bases and J by 6 bases; unmatched bases: 4. This CDR3 is 13 amino acids long. Germline CDR1 is SNHLY and CDR2 is FYNNEI. Whole-study results and caveats: Spike-specific TCR repertoires showed rising breadth and depth after two AZD1222 doses. Only a handful of AZD1222 recipients were seropositive at baseline. Donors were mostly white British, more females; clonal diversity possibly underestimated. A reported finding is that nearly half of spike-specific TCRs target unmutated variant regions.

The sequenced sample was peripheral blood, obtained 28 days after the second AZD1222 dose. This clonotype originated in an adult who received the AZD1222 COVID-19 vaccine. This chain joins TRBV2 and TRBJ2-7; the match to TRBD1 covers 8 bases. The chain's CDR3 is CASSDRGPGEQYF. CDR3 in DNA: TGTGCCAGCAGTGACAGGGGGCCGGGCGAGCAGTACTTC.